The rows below give T cell receptor beta chains drawn from one sample of a study of T cell responses to AZD1222 COVID-19 vaccine. Sequencing used immunoSEQ multiplex PCR; TCRdb keeps in-frame clones, though not all of them. In the table there are fewer than 180,000 clones, 80% to 95% of which are singletons. Source: peripheral blood, taken 28 days after the second AZD1222 dose. Receptor source: an adult who received the AZD1222 COVID-19 vaccine. CDR3s include the opening cysteine and the closing phenylalanine or tryptophan. The D gene is left open where the match is weak.

V	D	J	CDR3	DNA
TRBV30	-	TRBJ1-3	CAWTRTDGNTIYF	TGTGCCTGGACTCGAACGGACGGAAACACCATATATTTT
TRBV7-8	TRBD1	TRBJ1-2	CASSLALGTGGSGYTF	TGTGCCAGCAGCTTAGCGCTCGGGACAGGGGGTAGTGGCTACACCTTC
TRBV5-4	TRBD1	TRBJ2-1	CASSNGQGGFSYNEQFF	TGTGCCAGCAGCAACGGACAGGGGGGTTTTTCCTACAATGAGCAGTTCTTC
TRBV29-1	-	TRBJ1-2	CSVATGSYDYTF	TGCAGCGTCGCCACCGGGAGCTATGACTACACCTTC
TRBV30	-	TRBJ1-1	CAWSVQTNTEAFF	TGTGCCTGGAGTGTCCAGACGAACACTGAAGCTTTCTTT
TRBV19	TRBD1	TRBJ1-5	CASSGQGRGGNQPQHF	TGTGCCAGTAGTGGACAGGGCAGAGGGGGAAATCAGCCCCAGCATTTT
TRBV6-5	TRBD1	TRBJ1-2	CASSFLTGNYGYTF	TGTGCCAGCAGTTTCCTGACAGGGAACTATGGCTACACCTTC
TRBV3-1/TRBV3-2	TRBD2	TRBJ2-7	CASSPLLAAYEQYF	TGTGCCAGCAGCCCTCTACTAGCGGCCTACGAGCAGTACTTC
TRBV5-1	TRBD1	TRBJ2-5	CASSLSGQQESQYF	TGCGCCAGCAGCTTGTCGGGACAGCAAGAGAGCCAGTACTTC
TRBV11-3	TRBD1	TRBJ2-5	CASSMDRGDGETQYF	TGTGCCAGCAGCATGGACAGGGGGGACGGAGAGACCCAGTACTTC
TRBV14	-	TRBJ2-2	CASSQGGGGTGELFF	TGTGCCAGCAGCCAAGGTGGAGGGGGCACCGGGGAGCTGTTTTTT